Shown below are 19 T cell receptor beta chains from a single sample sequenced in a study of blood T cells in healthy people across ages. With a J-beta primer mix and a sample-barcoded 5' primer, a second PCR ran roughly 6 to 11 cycles. One entry per CDR3 protein, called by TCRdb with MiXCR from the 5' RACE reads. Of 1.5 million to 2 million distinct CDR3 sequences listed, 28% are singletons. Source material: blood. Source of these receptors: a woman aged 25 to 39 in good health.

This clonotype was counted ten times or more. The chain combines TRBV20-1 with TRBJ2-4, with D tentatively TRBD2 (5 bases). V lost 1 base, J lost 8 bases, and 9 bases lay in between. Germline lookup yields CDR1 DFQATT and CDR2 SNEGSKA (reference sequence). This CDR3 comprises 12 residues. The CDR3 protein is CSARASSYIQYF. In DNA form, the CDR3 reads TGCAGTGCTAGAGCATCTAGCTACATTCAGTACTTC.

This clonotype was seen more than once but under ten times. This chain connects TRBV10-3 to TRBJ2-2, with D maybe TRBD1 (5 bases). Deletions cut 4 bases from V and 6 bases from J, with 15 bases between. The germline gives CDR1 ENHRY, CDR2 SYGVKD. The CDR3 loop spans 15 amino acids. CDR3 DNA: TGTGCCATCAGTGTTGGGGCGCCACTATCCGGGGAGCTGTTTTTT. Protein product: CAISVGAPLSGELFF.

This clonotype was counted many times. The chain is built from TRBV5-1 and TRBJ2-1; 13 bases line up with TRBD2. Germline CDR1 reads SGHRS; CDR2 reads YFSETQ. Losses at the gene ends were 0 bases for V and 10 bases for J; bases not matched to a gene: 4. This CDR3 spans 15 amino acids. The CDR3 spells CASSLEGLAGTEQFF. The CDR3, as DNA: TGCGCCAGCAGCTTGGAGGGACTAGCGGGGACGGAGCAGTTCTTC.

The gene calls are TRBV19 and TRBJ1-2, with D hard to call. The CDR3 spans 15 residues. Germline-derived CDR1 and CDR2 are LNHDA and SQIVND (reference sequence). V lost 5 bases and J lost 4, with 17 bases in between. In DNA form, the CDR3 reads TGTGCCAGTAGTTCCTCCGGAGGGCAGGTCTATGGCTACACCTTC. Translation: CASSSSGGQVYGYTF. The full variable domain, with the rest looked up from reference TRBV19 and TRBJ1-2, is DGGITQSPKYLFRKEGQNVTLSCEQNLNHDAMYWYRQDPGQGLRLIYYSQIVNDFQKGDIAEGYSVSREKKESFPLTVTSAQKNPTAFYLCASSSSGGQVYGYTFGSGTRLTVV.

This clonotype was seen a few times. V gene TRBV5-1 combines with J gene TRBJ1-2, with 7 positions matching TRBD1. In germline, CDR1 is SGHRS, CDR2 YFSETQ. With V trimmed by 3 bases and J by 3 bases, 8 bases remained unmatched. CDR3 length: 15 residues. CDR3 DNA: TGCGCCAGCAGCTCGGATTCGGGACAGTACTATGGCTACACCTTC. This codes for CASSSDSGQYYGYTF.

The chain is built from TRBV27 and TRBJ2-4; TRBD1 matches at 8 bases. CDR1 is MNHEY and CDR2 is SMNVEV in the germline V gene (reference sequence). Germline trimming cut 6 bases from V and 0 bases from J; bases unmatched to any gene: 13. The CDR3 has 18 amino acids. The CDR3, as DNA: TGTGCCAGCAGATGCAGGGGGCCGTATCCGCTAGCCAAAAACATTCAGTACTTC. Residues: CASRCRGPYPLAKNIQYF.

V gene TRBV7-9 combines with J gene TRBJ2-7; tentatively, D is TRBD1 (6 bases). Trimming took 5 bases from V and 0 from J, leaving 11 bases between them. CDR3 length equals 14 residues. Germline V lookup: CDR1 SEHNR, CDR2 FQNEAQ (reference sequence). The CDR3 reads CASSEQGTSYEQYF. CDR3 nucleotides: TGTGCCAGCAGCGAACAGGGAACCTCCTACGAGCAGTACTTC.

This clonotype was observed a handful of times. This chain connects TRBV3-1 to TRBJ2-1; TRBD2 matches at 8 bases. There are 19 residues in the CDR3. Germline trimming cut 3 bases from V and 2 bases from J; bases unmatched to any gene: 15. Germline CDR1 reads LGHDT; CDR2 reads YNNKEL (reference sequence). DNA for the CDR3: TGTGCCAGCAGCCACTGGCAACGGGAGGGCCCGGGAGCCTACAATGAGCAGTTCTTC. Residues: CASSHWQREGPGAYNEQFF.

A few counts support this clonotype. V usage is TRBV7-2 and J usage is TRBJ2-2, with 7 bases identical to TRBD2. Germline values: CDR1 SGHTA, CDR2 FQGNSA. CDR3 length: 17 amino acids. V dropped 2 bases and J dropped 2; count of bases not matched to a gene: 8. The CDR3 region has the DNA TGTGCCAGCAGCTTAACTGGGGGACTAAGAAACACCGGGGAGCTGTTTTTT. Its translation: CASSLTGGLRNTGELFF.

The chain has TRBV27 and TRBJ1-2, with 7 bases that match TRBD1. The CDR3 totals 16 residues. CDR1 is MNHEY, CDR2 SMNVEV, per germline (reference sequence). V lost 4 bases and J lost 4; bases outside the gene matches: 12. Here the CDR3 reads CASSSADRALVYGYTF. CDR3 nucleotide sequence: TGTGCCAGCAGTTCAGCTGACAGGGCCCTGGTCTATGGCTACACCTTC.

On this clonotype: Relative to the germline gene, one junction end is altered; a read error may explain this. V is TRBV12-3 or TRBV12-4 and J is TRBJ2-3; unclear D gene. There are 12 residues in the CDR3. Written as DNA, the CDR3 is TGTGCCAGCAGTGTAGTGGCAGATGCGCAGTATTTT. Residues: CASSVVADAQYF.

For this clonotype: This may come from a read error, since a much larger clone is one base off. V and J are TRBV18 and TRBJ2-6; no definite D call. The CDR3 is made up of 15 amino acids. The germline gives CDR1 KGHSH, CDR2 LQKENI. CDR3 sequence reads: CVSSKLPSGANVLTF. CDR3 sequence (DNA): TGTGTCAGCTCCAAACTCCCCTCTGGGGCCAACGTCCTGACTTTC.

This clonotype was counted a few times. The chain couples TRBV20-1 to TRBJ2-1; possible D gene TRBD1, 7 bases. The CDR3 is made up of 12 amino acids. Germline V CDR1 and CDR2: DFQATT, SNEGSKA (reference sequence). Written as DNA, the CDR3 is TGCAGCGCAGGGGGGCCCGACAATGAGCAGTTCTTC. Amino acids: CSAGGPDNEQFF.

The gene calls are TRBV7-2 and TRBJ1-6; 7 nucleotides match TRBD1. The CDR3 spans 12 residues. V gave up 3 bases and J gave up 18 bases; unmatched junction bases: 8. The germline CDR1 and CDR2 sequences are SGHTA and FQGNSA. The CDR3 region is CASSLPTGPDHF. The CDR3 DNA follows: TGTGCCAGCAGCTTGCCGACAGGGCCCGACCACTTT.

The chain uses TRBV7-2 and TRBJ2-7; D is ambiguous. The CDR3 is 12 residues long. In germline, CDR1 is SGHTA, CDR2 FQGNSA. Trimming pared 1 base from V and 7 bases from J, leaving 8 bases between. The CDR3 spells CASSLVGKEQYF. The CDR3 DNA follows: TGTGCCAGCAGCTTAGTTGGGAAGGAGCAGTACTTC.

V usage is TRBV13 and J usage is TRBJ1-2, with 9 nucleotides matching TRBD1. The CDR3 runs 16 residues. From germline, CDR1 is PRHDT and CDR2 FYEKMQ (reference sequence). The ends lost 1 base at V and 4 bases at J; junction bases unmatched: 7. CDR3 coding DNA: TGTGCCAGCAGCTTAGCGGGACAGGGAGTTGGCTATGGCTACACCTTC. This encodes CASSLAGQGVGYGYTF.

This clonotype was detected ten times or more. The chain couples TRBV6-5 to TRBJ2-5, with no clear D. There are 13 residues in the CDR3. Trimming took 6 bases from V and 2 from J, leaving 10 bases between them. The V gene's germline CDR1 is MNHEY and CDR2 SVGAGI. In DNA, the CDR3 is TGTGCCAGCAGCCGACGGTATCAAGAGACCCAGTACTTC. Translated, it gives CASSRRYQETQYF.

The chain carries TRBV7-2 and TRBJ2-3, with 11 bases aligning to TRBD2. Germline V gene sequence: CDR1 SGHTA, CDR2 FQGNSA. This CDR3 is built from 16 residues. Germline trimming cut 4 bases from V and 4 bases from J; bases unmatched to any gene: 7. The DNA for the CDR3 is TGTGCCAGCAGCTACCAAGGGGGACTAGCGGCAGATACGCAGTATTTT. It specifies CASSYQGGLAADTQYF.

This clonotype was detected once. The chain links TRBV7-2 to TRBJ1-2, with D possibly being TRBD1 (6 bases). The length of the CDR3 is 14 residues. Trimming took off 1 base at V and 7 bases at J, with 13 bases between the two ends. CDR1 and CDR2 from the germline V gene are SGHTA and FQGNSA. For the CDR3, the DNA is TGTGCCAGCAGCTTAGAAGGACAGACTTCTGGCTACACCTTC. The encoded protein is CASSLEGQTSGYTF.